Following are 6 T cell receptor beta chains from one sample sequenced in a study of cytomegalovirus exposure and HLA in healthy donors. This PCR relied on a set of 60 Vbeta primers and 13 Jbeta primers. TCRdb's table, derived via immunoSEQ multiplex PCR, lists solely in-frame clones and lacks some. The table records 120,000 or so clones, 80% of them present only once. Specimen: PBMCs. These receptors all stem from a man in his thirties or forties in good health and CMV-seronegative.

This clone was counted only a few times. The rearrangement uses TRBV6-6 and TRBJ2-7; 10 bases fit TRBD1. Germline V gene lookup returns CDR1 MNHNY and CDR2 SVGAGI (reference sequence). The CDR3 consists of 15 residues. Unmatched junction bases numbered 3, after V lost 0 bases and J lost 4 bases. The DNA of the CDR3 is TGTGCCAGCAGTTACTCGACAGGGGGCTTGTACGAGCAGTACTTC. Translation gives CASSYSTGGLYEQYF.

In DNA form, the CDR3 reads TGTGCCAGCAGTTCATCGAGGACAGGCCCAAGTACGCAGTATTTT. Translation: CASSSSRTGPSTQYF. The chain carries TRBV28 and TRBJ2-3, with 7 positions matching TRBD1. Looked up from germline, CDR1 is MDHEN and CDR2 is SYDVKM. The length of the CDR3 is 15 residues. V lost 4 bases and J lost 8; bases outside the gene matches: 12.

This chain uses TRBV4-1 with TRBJ2-7, with D possibly being TRBD1 (5 bases). V lost 5 bases to trimming and J lost 0 bases, with 11 bases between them. This CDR3 has 14 residues. The germline CDR1 and CDR2 sequences are MGHRA and YSYEKL. Here the CDR3 reads CASSFDRSSYEQYF. CDR3 sequence (DNA): TGCGCCAGCAGCTTTGACAGATCCTCCTACGAGCAGTACTTC.

This clone is a singleton in its sample. V usage is TRBV6-5 and J usage is TRBJ2-7, with 7 bases lining up with TRBD1. The CDR3 spans 15 residues. The germline CDR1 and CDR2 sequences are MNHEY and SVGAGI. The J segment lost 4 bases and the V segment lost 6 bases, leaving 12 bases of the junction unmatched. The CDR3: CASSRRQGKLYEQYF. In nucleotides, the CDR3 is TGTGCCAGCAGCCGGCGACAGGGTAAACTGTACGAGCAGTACTTC.

The chain carries TRBV7-9 and TRBJ2-5; 10 bases align to TRBD2. Unmatched junction bases numbered 6, after V lost 5 bases and J lost 3 bases. The length of the CDR3 is 15 residues. The germline V gene encodes CDR1 SEHNR and CDR2 FQNEAQ (reference sequence). The CDR3 protein is CASSQAGGHKETQYF. CDR3 sequence (DNA): TGTGCCAGCAGCCAAGCGGGAGGGCATAAAGAGACCCAGTACTTC. The variable domain in full, with the rest retrieved from reference TRBV7-9 and TRBJ2-5, is DTGVSQNPRHKITKRGQNVTFRCDPISEHNRLYWYRQTLGQGPEFLTYFQNEAQLEKSRLLSDRFSAERPKGSFSTLEIQRTEQGDSAMYLCASSQAGGHKETQYFGPGTRLLVL.

The chain joins TRBV27 to TRBJ2-3, with 8 bases that match TRBD2. V trimming: 5 bases; J trimming: 2 bases; junction bases outside the gene matches: 6. The CDR3 runs to 15 residues. Germline values: CDR1 MNHEY, CDR2 SMNVEV (reference sequence). CDR3 residues: CASSPLAGTTDTQYF. In DNA, the CDR3 is TGTGCCAGCAGTCCCCTAGCGGGCACCACAGATACGCAGTATTTT.